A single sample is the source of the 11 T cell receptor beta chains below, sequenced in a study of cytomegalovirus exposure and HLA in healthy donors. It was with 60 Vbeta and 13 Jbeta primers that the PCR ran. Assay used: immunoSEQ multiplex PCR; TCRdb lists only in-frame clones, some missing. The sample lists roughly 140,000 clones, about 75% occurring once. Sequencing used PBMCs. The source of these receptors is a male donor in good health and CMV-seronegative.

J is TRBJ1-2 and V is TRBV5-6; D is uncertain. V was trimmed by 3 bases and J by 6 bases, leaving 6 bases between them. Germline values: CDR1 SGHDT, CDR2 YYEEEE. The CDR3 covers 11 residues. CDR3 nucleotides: TGTGCCAGCAGCTACCTAGATGGCTACACCTTC. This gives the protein CASSYLDGYTF.

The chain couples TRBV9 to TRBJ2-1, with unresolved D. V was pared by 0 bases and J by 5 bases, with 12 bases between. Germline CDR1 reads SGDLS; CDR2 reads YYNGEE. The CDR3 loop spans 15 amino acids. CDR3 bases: TGTGCCAGCAGCGTAGGGTCTCTCGGTAACAATGAGCAGTTCTTC. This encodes CASSVGSLGNNEQFF.

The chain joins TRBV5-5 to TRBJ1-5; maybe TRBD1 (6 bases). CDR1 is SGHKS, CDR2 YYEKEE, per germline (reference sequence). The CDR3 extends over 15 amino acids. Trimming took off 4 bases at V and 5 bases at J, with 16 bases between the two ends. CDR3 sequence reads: CASSRSWDIDQPQHF. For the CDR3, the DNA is TGTGCCAGCAGCCGATCCTGGGACATAGATCAGCCCCAGCATTTT.

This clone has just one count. The CDR3 spells CASSPPAGAAYEQYF. CDR3 DNA sequence: TGCGCCAGCAGCCCCCCCGCGGGGGCAGCCTACGAGCAGTACTTC. J is TRBJ2-7 and V is TRBV5-1; possible D gene TRBD2, 7 bases. This CDR3 has 15 residues. The germline gives CDR1 SGHRS, CDR2 YFSETQ. V lost 4 bases, J lost 2 bases, and 16 bases lay in between.

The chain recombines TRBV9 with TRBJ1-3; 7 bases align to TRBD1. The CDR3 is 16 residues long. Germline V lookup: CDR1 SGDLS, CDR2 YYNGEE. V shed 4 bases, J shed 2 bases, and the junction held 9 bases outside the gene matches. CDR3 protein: CASSQGPGGTGNTIYF. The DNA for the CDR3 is TGTGCCAGCAGCCAGGGGCCAGGGGGAACTGGAAACACCATATATTTT.

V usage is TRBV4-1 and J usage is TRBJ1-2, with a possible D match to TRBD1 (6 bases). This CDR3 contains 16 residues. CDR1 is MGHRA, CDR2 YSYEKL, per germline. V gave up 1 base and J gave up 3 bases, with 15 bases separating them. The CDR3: CASSQGSGGAYYGYTF. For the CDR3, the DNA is TGCGCCAGCAGCCAAGGGAGCGGGGGCGCCTACTATGGCTACACCTTC.

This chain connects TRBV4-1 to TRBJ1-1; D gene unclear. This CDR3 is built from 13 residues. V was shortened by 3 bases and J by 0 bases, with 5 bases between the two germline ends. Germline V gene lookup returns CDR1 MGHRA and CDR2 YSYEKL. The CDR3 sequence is CASSQNMNTEAFF. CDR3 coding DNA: TGCGCCAGCAGCCAGAACATGAACACTGAAGCTTTCTTT.

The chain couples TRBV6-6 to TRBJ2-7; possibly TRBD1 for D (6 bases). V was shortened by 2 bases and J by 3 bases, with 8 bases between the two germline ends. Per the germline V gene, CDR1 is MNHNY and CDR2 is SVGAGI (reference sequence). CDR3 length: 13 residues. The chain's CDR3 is CASSYKQGYEQYF. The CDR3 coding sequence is TGTGCCAGCAGTTACAAACAGGGCTACGAGCAGTACTTC.

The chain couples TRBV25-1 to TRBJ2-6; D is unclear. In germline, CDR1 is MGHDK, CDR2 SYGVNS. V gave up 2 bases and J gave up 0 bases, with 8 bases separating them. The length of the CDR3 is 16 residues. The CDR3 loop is CASSEGSSSGANVLTF. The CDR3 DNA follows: TGTGCCAGCAGTGAAGGTTCTAGCTCTGGGGCCAACGTCCTGACTTTC.

This CDR3 is CASSLDIFSSYEQYF. The CDR3 bases are TGTGCCAGCAGCTTGGACATCTTCAGTTCTTACGAGCAGTACTTC. The chain links TRBV7-2 to TRBJ2-7; a possible D gene is TRBD1 (5 bases). Germline V gives CDR1 SGHTA, CDR2 FQGNSA. CDR3 length: 15 residues. V gave up 3 bases and J gave up 4 bases, with 16 bases separating them.

This CDR3 is CASSQDTILAQHF. The DNA of the CDR3 is TGTGCCAGCTCGCAGGATACGATCCTGGCCCAGCATTTT. The chain is built from TRBV18 and TRBJ1-5; D gene unclear. The length of the CDR3 is 13 residues. V lost 6 bases, J lost 11 bases, and 17 bases lay in between. Germline loops: CDR1 KGHSH, CDR2 LQKENI.